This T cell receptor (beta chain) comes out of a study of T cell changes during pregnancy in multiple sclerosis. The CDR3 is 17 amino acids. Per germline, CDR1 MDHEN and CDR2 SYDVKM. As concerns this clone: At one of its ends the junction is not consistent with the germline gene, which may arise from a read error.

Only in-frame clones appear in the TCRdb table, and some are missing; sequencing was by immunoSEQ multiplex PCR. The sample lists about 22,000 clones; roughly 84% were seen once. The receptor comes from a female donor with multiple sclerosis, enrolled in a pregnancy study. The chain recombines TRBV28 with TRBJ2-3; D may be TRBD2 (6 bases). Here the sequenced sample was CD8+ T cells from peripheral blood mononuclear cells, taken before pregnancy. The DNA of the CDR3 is TGTGCCAGCAGCTTATGGGCCGGCGGGGAGAGCACAGATACGCAGTATTTT. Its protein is CASSLWAGGESTDTQYF. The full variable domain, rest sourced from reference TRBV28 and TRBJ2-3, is DVKVTQSSRYLVKRTGEKVFLECVQDMDHENMFWYRQDPGLGLRLIYFSYDVKMKEKGDIPEGYSVSREKKERFSLILESASTNQTSMYLCASSLWAGGESTDTQYFGPGTRLTVL.